The next 32 T cell receptor beta chains were all read from a single sample in a study of T cells in Graves' hyperthyroidism and ophthalmopathy (dated by TCRdb to about 2019). The library was generated by multiplex PCR. TCRdb names Illumina HiSeq 2000 as the instrument used. The TCR beta CDR3 regions were amplified from RNA transcripts. The TCR CDR3 was subjected to a first round of RT-PCR using the HTBI primer set and the Qiagen OneStep RT-PCR kit. In TCRdb, the public reads were trimmed at Q25 with fastp and aligned with MiXCR, with productive beta chains retained. CDR3 protein sequences are deduplicated, and each keeps its most common genes and DNA. The sample contains hundreds of thousands of distinct CDR3 sequences, roughly a quarter of them found a single time. The biggest ten clones account for roughly 10% of the sample. Material: blood. The receptors here all came from a woman aged 25 to 39 with Graves' ophthalmopathy.

In this sample, this clonotype turned up many times. The chain couples TRBV6-1 to TRBJ1-6, with D possibly matching TRBD1 (5 bases). The CDR3 spans 16 residues. Trimming cost V 7 bases and J 0 bases, with 13 bases left between them. Germline V CDR1 and CDR2: MNHNS, SASEGT. The CDR3 coding sequence is TGTGCCAGCACCGATGGGGCGATCTCCTATAATTCACCCCTCCACTTT. It yields the protein CASTDGAISYNSPLHF.

This clonotype was counted many times. V and J are TRBV20-1 and TRBJ2-3, with D possibly being TRBD1 (5 bases). Trimming removed 5 bases at V and 3 bases at J, with 12 bases between. From germline, CDR1 is DFQATT and CDR2 SNEGSKA (reference sequence). The CDR3 sequence is 13 residues long. The CDR3 region has the DNA TGCAGTGCTGGGGCCACTGGGACAGATACGCAGTATTTT. It is translated as CSAGATGTDTQYF.

The CDR3: CASSDTAGAEEAFF. The CDR3 DNA reads TGTGCCAGCAGTGATACCGCAGGGGCCGAGGAAGCTTTCTTT. The chain joins TRBV6-1 to TRBJ1-1; D perhaps matches TRBD1 (6 bases). Trimming shortened V by 3 bases and J by 8 bases, and 16 bases separated the two germline ends. Germline values: CDR1 MNHNS, CDR2 SASEGT. The CDR3 runs to 14 residues.

This clonotype was seen ten or more times. The genes are TRBV6-1 and TRBJ1-4; D gene unclear. Trimming left V 6 bases short and J 7 bases short, with 12 bases between. Germline V CDR1 and CDR2: MNHNS, SASEGT. The CDR3 length is 13 residues. CDR3 DNA sequence: TGTGCCAGCAGCGACGGGTTGAGTGAAAAACTGTTTTTT. This translates into CASSDGLSEKLFF.

This clonotype was recorded at least ten times. The chain links TRBV7-2 to TRBJ2-7; 8 bases are shared with TRBD1. This CDR3 comprises 15 residues. The ends lost 3 bases at V and 5 bases at J; junction bases unmatched: 9. Germline V gene sequence: CDR1 SGHTA, CDR2 FQGNSA. The CDR3 sequence is CASSLEAGGINEQYF. The CDR3 region has the DNA TGTGCCAGCAGCTTGGAGGCAGGGGGCATCAACGAGCAGTACTTC.

This clonotype was seen more than once but under ten times. The rearrangement uses TRBV6-1 and TRBJ1-2, with TRBD1 identical over 7 bases. V lost 4 bases, J lost 4 bases, and 9 bases stayed unmatched. CDR3 length: 15 amino acids. Germline assignment: CDR1 MNHNS and CDR2 SASEGT. The CDR3 DNA is TGTGCCAGCAGTGTGGAGACAGGGAACGTCTATGGCTACACCTTC. Translated, it gives CASSVETGNVYGYTF.

J is TRBJ2-7 and V is TRBV27, with D uncertain. V was shortened by 1 base and J by 6 bases, with 16 bases between the two germline ends. The CDR3 contains 15 residues. Per germline, CDR1 MNHEY and CDR2 SMNVEV (reference sequence). CDR3 region: CASSLYPGVVREQYF. The DNA of the CDR3 is TGTGCCAGCAGTTTATATCCCGGAGTAGTCCGCGAGCAGTACTTC.

This clonotype was found many times. This chain joins TRBV2 and TRBJ2-4; D perhaps matches TRBD1 (5 bases). V was clipped by 6 bases and J by 0 bases, with 12 bases between them. This CDR3 has 15 residues. Germline V gives CDR1 SNHLY, CDR2 FYNNEI. In nucleotides, the CDR3 is TGTGCCAGCAGGCTTAGGGGCTTAGCCAAAAACATTCAGTACTTC. Translating gives CASRLRGLAKNIQYF.

The V call is TRBV24-1, the J call TRBJ2-7; D possibly corresponds to TRBD2 (6 bases). The CDR3 totals 12 residues. V was shortened by 3 bases and J by 7 bases, with 9 bases between the two germline ends. CDR1 is KGHDR and CDR2 is SFDVKD in the germline V gene. In DNA form, the CDR3 reads TGTGCCACCAGTGATCCCGGGACTGAGCAGTACTTC. This sequence encodes CATSDPGTEQYF.

This clonotype has at least ten counts. The chain recombines TRBV20-1 with TRBJ1-2, with D perhaps matching TRBD1 (5 bases). The CDR3 consists of 14 residues. Germline V lookup: CDR1 DFQATT, CDR2 SNEGSKA (reference sequence). Trimming pared 6 bases from V and 3 bases from J, leaving 17 bases between. The CDR3 loop reads CSARMGGSDYGYTF. CDR3 nucleotides: TGCAGTGCCCGAATGGGGGGATCCGACTATGGCTACACCTTC.

This clonotype was seen repeatedly, ten times or more. The rearrangement links TRBV7-2 to TRBJ2-2; no clear D gene. V lost 0 bases to trimming and J lost 2 bases, with 4 bases between them. Germline V gives CDR1 SGHTA, CDR2 FQGNSA. The CDR3 spans 14 residues. CDR3 residues: CASSLAFNTGELFF. The CDR3 DNA reads as TGTGCCAGCAGCTTAGCCTTCAACACCGGGGAGCTGTTTTTT.

Regarding this clonotype: At one of its ends the junction is not consistent with the germline gene, which may arise from a read error. The V and J genes are TRBV3-1 and TRBJ1-1; tentatively, D is TRBD1 (5 bases). The CDR3 loop spans 15 amino acids. CDR1 LGHDT and CDR2 YNNKEL come from the germline V gene (reference sequence). The CDR3 reads CASSSSQGSYTEAFF. The CDR3 DNA follows: TGTGCCAGCAGCTCATCCCAGGGATCGTACACTGAAGCTTTCTTC.

This clonotype showed up just a few times. The genes are TRBV12-3 or TRBV12-4 and TRBJ1-6; D is unclear. This CDR3 spans 14 amino acids. V was shortened by 5 bases and J by 13 bases, with 18 bases between the two germline ends. For the CDR3, the DNA is TGTGCCAGCAGTACCGGACTTCCCCCCATTCCCCTCCACTTT. Translating it yields CASSTGLPPIPLHF.

The chain employs TRBV28 and TRBJ1-3; possible D gene TRBD1, 6 bases. Germline V gene sequence: CDR1 MDHEN, CDR2 SYDVKM. The CDR3 has 16 residues. V shed 4 bases and J shed 0 bases, with 13 bases lying between them. CDR3 in DNA: TGTGCCAGCAGTTCTGACAGGCTCAGCTCTGGAAACACCATATATTTT. Its protein is CASSSDRLSSGNTIYF.

This clonotype occurred many times. This chain links TRBV7-2 with TRBJ2-7; TRBD2 is a possible D gene (5 bases). In germline, CDR1 is SGHTA, CDR2 FQGNSA. The CDR3 totals 12 residues. V lost 3 bases and J lost 12, with 15 bases in between. The DNA for the CDR3 is TGTGCCAGCAGCTTCCCGGGATCCCAGGCGTACTTC. Amino acids: CASSFPGSQAYF. The full variable domain, completed using reference TRBV7-2 and TRBJ2-7, is GAGVSQSPSNKVTEKGKDVELRCDPISGHTALYWYRQSLGQGLEFLIYFQGNSAPDKSGLPSDRFSAERTGGSVSTLTIQRTQQEDSAVYLCASSFPGSQAYFGPGTRLTVT.

This clonotype has ten or more counts. The chain links TRBV10-3 to TRBJ2-2; the D is unclear. This CDR3 spans 14 amino acids. In germline, CDR1 is ENHRY, CDR2 SYGVKD. V gave up 6 bases and J gave up 2 bases, with 10 bases separating them. The CDR3: CAISGDGNTGELFF. The CDR3 DNA sequence: TGTGCCATCAGCGGTGACGGTAACACCGGGGAGCTGTTTTTT.

The genes are TRBV12-3 or TRBV12-4 and TRBJ1-1; a possible D gene is TRBD1 (5 bases). V dropped 6 bases and J dropped 4 bases, with 12 bases sitting between them. CDR3 size: 13 residues. The CDR3 DNA is TGTGCCAGCAGCCAGGGTCGGCTCACTGAAGCTTTCTTT. This codes for CASSQGRLTEAFF.

The table lists this clonotype with many counts. The chain has TRBV4-3 and TRBJ2-7; a possible D gene is TRBD1 (5 bases). V gave up 1 base and J gave up 3 bases, with 10 bases separating them. The CDR3 is made up of 14 amino acids. From germline, CDR1 is LGHNA and CDR2 YSLEER. CDR3 residues: CASSQALGDYEQYF. CDR3 nucleotides: TGCGCCAGCAGCCAAGCTTTAGGGGACTACGAGCAGTACTTC.

This clonotype was observed at least ten times. The chain combines TRBV20-1 with TRBJ2-7; D unclear. The V and J ends lost 4 bases and 3 bases respectively, with 25 bases between them. Germline CDR1 is DFQATT and CDR2 is SNEGSKA (reference sequence). The CDR3 is 17 amino acids. The CDR3: CSATPRQATRGNYEQYF. The CDR3 DNA sequence: TGCAGTGCTACGCCTAGACAAGCAACGAGAGGTAACTACGAGCAGTACTTC.

This chain links TRBV7-2 with TRBJ1-1; D is uncertain. Germline loops: CDR1 SGHTA, CDR2 FQGNSA. This CDR3 is built from 15 residues. V lost 0 bases and J lost 0, with 8 bases in between. DNA of the CDR3: TGTGCCAGCAGCTTAGCAGGGTCGCTGAACACTGAAGCTTTCTTT. This encodes CASSLAGSLNTEAFF.

This clonotype was recorded at least ten times. The CDR3 region is CASRQTGGAFYEQYF. The DNA of the CDR3 is TGTGCCAGCAGGCAGACAGGGGGCGCGTTCTACGAGCAGTACTTC. This chain uses TRBV6-1 with TRBJ2-7, with 10 bases fitting TRBD1. Germline CDR1 is MNHNS and CDR2 is SASEGT. With V trimmed by 6 bases and J by 3 bases, 8 bases remained unmatched. The CDR3 contains 15 residues.

The sample holds many counts of this clonotype. The genes are TRBV6-1 and TRBJ2-7; D is unresolved. Germline lookup yields CDR1 MNHNS and CDR2 SASEGT. There are 13 residues in the CDR3. Trimming pared 1 base from V and 9 bases from J, leaving 13 bases between. CDR3 residues: CASSEGTIGGQYF. The DNA of the CDR3 is TGTGCCAGCAGTGAAGGTACCATCGGCGGGCAGTACTTC.

The chain has TRBV7-3 and TRBJ2-7; no firm D call. The CDR3 runs 13 residues. Trimming left V 1 base short and J 0 bases short, with 4 bases between. CDR1 is SGHTA, CDR2 FQGTGA, per germline. The CDR3 reads CASSLIFSYEQYF. For the CDR3, the DNA is TGTGCCAGCAGCTTAATCTTCTCCTACGAGCAGTACTTC. The full variable domain, rest sourced from reference TRBV7-3 and TRBJ2-7, is GAGVSQTPSNKVTEKGKYVELRCDPISGHTALYWYRQSLGQGPEFLIYFQGTGAADDSGLPNDRFFAVRPEGSVSTLKIQRTERGDSAVYLCASSLIFSYEQYFGPGTRLTVT.

This clonotype was observed a handful of times. The chain has TRBV29-1 and TRBJ2-2; possibly TRBD2 for D (6 bases). The length of the CDR3 is 13 residues. In germline, CDR1 is SQVTM, CDR2 ANQGSEA. The V end lost 7 bases, the J end lost 3 bases, and 12 bases lay between the germline ends. The CDR3 here is CSAARGDTGELFF. The CDR3 DNA sequence: TGCAGCGCCGCGCGCGGGGACACCGGGGAGCTGTTTTTT.

This clonotype was detected ten times or more. This chain joins TRBV28 and TRBJ2-6, with D perhaps TRBD1 (6 bases). This CDR3 is 17 amino acids long. Trimming took off 5 bases at V and 0 bases at J, with 14 bases between the two ends. Germline CDR1 MDHEN, CDR2 SYDVKM. The CDR3 protein is CASSQDSTYSGANVLTF. CDR3 bases: TGTGCCAGCAGTCAGGACAGCACCTACTCTGGGGCCAACGTCCTGACTTTC.

At least ten counts were recorded for this clonotype. The chain has TRBV7-8 and TRBJ1-1; D is possibly TRBD1 (5 bases). Germline values: CDR1 SGHVS, CDR2 FQNEAQ. The CDR3 loop spans 15 amino acids. Trimming left V 0 bases short and J 0 bases short, with 8 bases between. The CDR3 DNA reads TGTGCCAGCAGCTTAGCGGAGGGGATGAACACTGAAGCTTTCTTT. Its protein is CASSLAEGMNTEAFF. Supplemented by reference TRBV7-8 and TRBJ1-1, the full variable domain reads GAGVSQSPRYKVAKRGQDVALRCDPISGHVSLFWYQQALGQGPEFLTYFQNEAQLDKSGLPSDRFFAERPEGSVSTLKIQRTQQEDSAVYLCASSLAEGMNTEAFFGQGTRLTVV.

Ten or more counts support this clonotype. The chain recombines TRBV15 with TRBJ1-1; possibly TRBD1 for D (6 bases). This CDR3 has 15 amino acids. Germline V lookup: CDR1 LNHNV, CDR2 YYDKDF (reference sequence). V was cut by 3 bases and J by 6 bases, with 17 bases left in between. CDR3 in DNA: TGTGCCACCAGCAGCGACGGACCGGGACAACCTGAAGCTTTCTTT. This gives the protein CATSSDGPGQPEAFF.

In its sample, this clonotype was seen many times. CDR3 protein: CASSLDRLKYQETQYF. CDR3 DNA: TGTGCCAGCAGCTTAGATCGTCTAAAATACCAAGAGACCCAGTACTTC. The chain joins TRBV11-2 to TRBJ2-5; D is ambiguous. Trimming left V 0 bases short and J 0 bases short, with 11 bases between. Per the germline V gene, CDR1 is SGHAT and CDR2 is FQNNGV. This CDR3 is 16 amino acids long.

This clonotype was seen many times. V and J are TRBV30 and TRBJ2-2; D tentatively fits TRBD1 or TRBD2 (5 bases each). V lost 4 bases to trimming and J lost 7 bases, with 7 bases between them. The CDR3 is 11 amino acids. Per germline, CDR1 GTSNPN and CDR2 SVGIG (reference sequence). The DNA for the CDR3 is TGTGCCTGGAAGGGGAGCGGGGAGCTGTTTTTT. Its protein is CAWKGSGELFF.

This clonotype occurred many times. The rearrangement links TRBV28 to TRBJ1-2, with D hard to call. V was cut by 2 bases and J by 4 bases, with 14 bases left in between. CDR3 length: 15 residues. CDR1 is MDHEN, CDR2 SYDVKM, per germline. The DNA of the CDR3 is TGTGCCAGCAGTTTAAGCCAGACGGAAGGCTATGGCTACACCTTC. Amino acids: CASSLSQTEGYGYTF.

This clonotype was picked up a small number of times. The chain joins TRBV28 to TRBJ1-2, with D uncertain. V was clipped by 5 bases and J by 2 bases, with 21 bases between them. Germline V gene lookup returns CDR1 MDHEN and CDR2 SYDVKM. The CDR3 loop spans 17 amino acids. CDR3 sequence: CASSGTPYPVQNYGYTF. DNA of the CDR3: TGTGCCAGCAGTGGTACCCCCTACCCGGTCCAGAACTATGGCTACACCTTC.

This clonotype has ten or more counts. The rearrangement uses TRBV29-1 and TRBJ1-5; 8 bases match TRBD1. The V gene end was trimmed by 6 bases and the J gene end by 0 bases; junction bases not matched to a gene: 4. Germline V lookup: CDR1 SQVTM, CDR2 ANQGSEA. CDR3 length equals 14 residues. CDR3 DNA sequence: TGCAGCGTGGGGGACAGGTCTAGCAATCAGCCCCAGCATTTT. Amino acid sequence: CSVGDRSSNQPQHF.